This entry lists 27 T cell receptor beta chains sequenced from one sample in a study of T cell changes during pregnancy in multiple sclerosis. Measured with immunoSEQ multiplex PCR; TCRdb has only the in-frame clones, and not every one. The sample includes approximately 60,000 clones, 92% seen only once; the top ten take about 2.5%. The starting material was peripheral blood, obtained in the first trimester of pregnancy. The receptors originated from a female donor with multiple sclerosis, enrolled in a pregnancy study.

The V call is TRBV27, the J call TRBJ2-2; 12 positions agree with TRBD2. The V gene's germline CDR1 is MNHEY and CDR2 SMNVEV (reference sequence). The CDR3 loop spans 16 amino acids. Trimming cost V 4 bases and J 7 bases; bases outside gene matches: 7. The CDR3 coding sequence is TGTGCCAGCAGTTCTGCCCCTAGCGGGAGGGGCGGGGAGCTGTTTTTT. Amino acid sequence: CASSSAPSGRGGELFF.

This sequence joins TRBV18 and TRBJ1-5, with 7 bases matching TRBD1. Per germline, CDR1 KGHSH and CDR2 LQKENI. This CDR3 has 16 residues. V lost 0 bases and J lost 4; bases outside the gene matches: 6. The CDR3 here is CASSPPPTGTNQPQHF. The CDR3 bases are TGTGCCAGCTCACCACCGCCGACAGGGACTAATCAGCCCCAGCATTTT.

The chain couples TRBV4-3 to TRBJ2-7; 8 bases agree with TRBD1. The CDR3 sequence is 15 residues long. The J segment lost 5 bases and the V segment lost 3 bases, leaving 9 bases of the junction unmatched. Germline V gene sequence: CDR1 LGHNA, CDR2 YSLEER. CDR3 nucleotide sequence: TGCGCCAGCAGCCATGATCAGGGGGCAAATAACGAGCAGTACTTC. Protein sequence: CASSHDQGANNEQYF.

This clone was detected a few times. The rearrangement links TRBV25-1 to TRBJ2-7; D possibly corresponds to TRBD2 (6 bases). The V end was cut by 5 bases, the J end by 5 bases, with 19 bases between. The CDR3 totals 15 residues. Germline V gene lookup returns CDR1 MGHDK and CDR2 SYGVNS. In nucleotides, the CDR3 is TGTGCCAGCAGTCTCGGGGGAAGGGCTCGGGACGAGCAGTACTTC. Amino acid sequence: CASSLGGRARDEQYF.

V and J are TRBV6-6 and TRBJ2-2, with a possible D match to TRBD2 (5 bases). The ends were cut back, 1 base at V and 7 bases at J, with 10 bases in the middle. CDR3 length equals 14 residues. CDR1 MNHNY and CDR2 SVGAGI come from the germline V gene (reference sequence). This CDR3 reads CASSYLGAGGELFF. DNA for the CDR3: TGTGCCAGCAGTTACTTGGGAGCAGGCGGGGAGCTGTTTTTT.

The chain links TRBV5-1 to TRBJ2-5; 9 nucleotides agree with TRBD2. Germline V gene lookup returns CDR1 SGHRS and CDR2 YFSETQ. This CDR3 is built from 15 residues. V shed 1 base, J shed 3 bases, and the junction held 4 bases outside the gene matches. The CDR3 nucleotides read TGCGCCAGCAGCTTGTTTGCGGGAGGGGAAGAGACCCAGTACTTC. Translating gives CASSLFAGGEETQYF.

The chain uses TRBV28 and TRBJ2-7, with D maybe TRBD2 (6 bases). The V gene lost 3 bases and the J gene lost 3 bases, with 12 bases spanning the gap. Germline CDR1 and CDR2: MDHEN and SYDVKM. The CDR3 spans 14 residues. The chain's CDR3 is CASSLDGSIYEQYF. The CDR3 bases are TGTGCCAGCAGTTTGGACGGGAGCATCTACGAGCAGTACTTC. Together with reference TRBV28 and TRBJ2-7, the CDR3 gives the full variable domain: DVKVTQSSRYLVKRTGEKVFLECVQDMDHENMFWYRQDPGLGLRLIYFSYDVKMKEKGDIPEGYSVSREKKERFSLILESASTNQTSMYLCASSLDGSIYEQYFGPGTRLTVT.

This chain joins TRBV6-1 and TRBJ1-2; D gene unclear. The CDR3 runs to 14 residues. Per the germline V gene, CDR1 is MNHNS and CDR2 is SASEGT. V lost 4 bases to trimming and J lost 2 bases, with 11 bases between them. The CDR3: CASSVGTVNYGYTF. In nucleotides, the CDR3 is TGTGCCAGCAGTGTTGGTACGGTAAACTATGGCTACACCTTC.

This clone was seen a few times. The chain joins TRBV6-6 to TRBJ1-1; D gene unclear. V was clipped by 2 bases and J by 7 bases, with 14 bases between them. Looked up from germline, CDR1 is MNHNY and CDR2 is SVGAGI (reference sequence). The CDR3 loop spans 14 amino acids. The CDR3 DNA is TGTGCCAGCAGTTACGACATCGGTATAGATGAAGCTTTCTTT. Its protein product is CASSYDIGIDEAFF.

This clone was recorded a few times. The chain carries TRBV7-3 and TRBJ2-1; tentative D call: TRBD2 (6 bases). CDR1 and CDR2 (germline): SGHTA, FQGTGA. The CDR3 has 13 amino acids. The V end was cut by 2 bases, the J end by 7 bases, with 9 bases between. The CDR3 DNA follows: TGTGCCAGCAGCTTAGGAGGGCGGAATGAGCAGTTCTTC. This gives the protein CASSLGGRNEQFF.

CDR3 sequence reads: CASRGDRSYEQYF. The CDR3 nucleotides read TGTGCCAGCAGAGGGGACAGGTCCTACGAGCAGTACTTC. This rearrangement joins TRBV6-5 to TRBJ2-5; 8 nucleotides agree with TRBD1. The DNA end is more similar to TRBJ2-7, so the J call may be wrong. Germline V gives CDR1 MNHEY, CDR2 SVGAGI. The CDR3 is 13 residues long.

The CDR3 sequence: CASSLDRVNTEAFF. The CDR3 nucleotides are TGTGCCAGCAGCTTGGACAGGGTTAACACTGAAGCTTTCTTT. The chain is built from TRBV7-6 and TRBJ1-1; 8 bases agree with TRBD1. The junction had 2 bases not matched to a gene; V was cut back by 3 bases and J by 2 bases. CDR1 and CDR2 from the germline V gene are SGHVS and FNYEAQ. This CDR3 is built from 14 residues.

This sequence joins TRBV27 and TRBJ2-1; 9 bases fit TRBD2. The CDR3 totals 14 residues. Germline V gene sequence: CDR1 MNHEY, CDR2 SMNVEV (reference sequence). Germline trimming cut 5 bases from V and 9 bases from J; bases unmatched to any gene: 8. CDR3 in amino acids: CASSAGTSLGEQFF. The CDR3 DNA follows: TGTGCCAGCAGTGCCGGGACTAGCCTGGGTGAGCAGTTCTTC.

The genes are TRBV28 and TRBJ2-3; a possible D gene is TRBD2 (7 bases). The germline CDR1 and CDR2 sequences are MDHEN and SYDVKM. The V gene lost 6 bases and the J gene lost 8 bases, with 12 bases spanning the gap. The CDR3 runs to 12 residues. CDR3 in amino acids: CASRGGPGTQYF. The CDR3 DNA follows: TGTGCCAGCAGGGGGGGGCCTGGTACGCAGTATTTT.

J is TRBJ1-1 and V is TRBV7-8, with D unresolved. CDR1 and CDR2 (germline): SGHVS, FQNEAQ. Trimming removed 1 base from V and 2 bases from J, with 8 bases in between. CDR3 size: 14 residues. The CDR3 DNA sequence: TGTGCCAGCAGCTTAGGCTTCCTAAACACTGAAGCTTTCTTT. Protein: CASSLGFLNTEAFF.

This clone has just one count. The chain carries TRBV7-2 and TRBJ2-7; D perhaps matches TRBD1 (5 bases). Trimming removed 2 bases at V and 4 bases at J, with 9 bases between. Germline CDR1 reads SGHTA; CDR2 reads FQGNSA. This CDR3 is built from 13 residues. DNA of the CDR3: TGTGCCAGCAGCTTACAGGGTCGGTACGAGCAGTACTTC. This codes for CASSLQGRYEQYF. The full variable domain, its missing parts supplied by reference TRBV7-2 and TRBJ2-7, is GAGVSQSPSNKVTEKGKDVELRCDPISGHTALYWYRQSLGQGLEFLIYFQGNSAPDKSGLPSDRFSAERTGGSVSTLTIQRTQQEDSAVYLCASSLQGRYEQYFGPGTRLTVT.

The chain uses TRBV29-1 and TRBJ2-1, with TRBD2 matching over 8 bases. The length of the CDR3 is 14 residues. In germline, CDR1 is SQVTM, CDR2 ANQGSEA. V shed 4 bases and J 5 bases; nucleotides not matched to a gene: 7. CDR3 sequence reads: CSVGAGGANNEQFF. CDR3 nucleotides: TGCAGCGTTGGTGCGGGAGGAGCGAACAATGAGCAGTTCTTC.

The chain combines TRBV27 with TRBJ2-1; 8 nucleotides line up with TRBD2. Germline V CDR1 and CDR2: MNHEY, SMNVEV (reference sequence). Losses at the gene ends were 5 bases for V and 0 bases for J; bases not matched to a gene: 6. The CDR3 consists of 16 residues. The CDR3 nucleotides are TGTGCCAGCAGTCCGGTAGCGGGATCCTCCTACAATGAGCAGTTCTTC. Translated: CASSPVAGSSYNEQFF.

The chain employs TRBV6-1 and TRBJ1-1; D possibly corresponds to TRBD1 (5 bases). This CDR3 spans 15 amino acids. Trimming shortened V by 6 bases and J by 1 base, and 15 bases separated the two germline ends. Germline lookup yields CDR1 MNHNS and CDR2 SASEGT. CDR3 amino acids: CASSFTTDTNTEAFF. CDR3 DNA sequence: TGTGCCAGCAGCTTCACGACGGACACGAACACTGAAGCTTTCTTT.

The chain links TRBV11-2 to TRBJ2-7; TRBD2 aligns across 12 bases. CDR3 size: 18 residues. The V segment lost 5 bases and the J segment 4 bases; nucleotides outside the gene matches: 15. Germline CDR1 SGHAT, CDR2 FQNNGV. For the CDR3, the DNA is TGTGCCAGCAGCCCATTTAGAGGCCTAGCGGGAGGGAAATACGAGCAGTACTTC. Its protein is CASSPFRGLAGGKYEQYF.

The V and J genes are TRBV11-1 and TRBJ2-5; 12 bases map to TRBD1. V was clipped by 5 bases and J by 5 bases; unmatched bases: 12. CDR1 is SGHAT, CDR2 FQDESV, per germline (reference sequence). The CDR3 sequence is 17 residues long. In DNA form, the CDR3 reads TGTGCCAGCAGCCCGATCCTGGGACAGGGGGCGGCGGAGACCCAGTACTTC. This encodes CASSPILGQGAAETQYF.

The gene calls are TRBV2 and TRBJ2-7; D possibly corresponds to TRBD2 (5 bases). Germline V gene lookup returns CDR1 SNHLY and CDR2 FYNNEI. Trimming took off 8 bases at V and 2 bases at J, with 13 bases between the two ends. The CDR3 loop spans 13 amino acids. As DNA, the CDR3 is TGTGCCAGCCCCTGGGAGCCCGCCTACGAGCAGTACTTC. Amino acids: CASPWEPAYEQYF.

The J gene is TRBJ2-1, the V gene TRBV28; 10 bases line up with TRBD2. The germline V gene encodes CDR1 MDHEN and CDR2 SYDVKM. V lost 10 bases, J lost 7 bases, and 19 bases stayed unmatched. The CDR3 is 17 residues long. For the CDR3, the DNA is TGTGCCACCCGAATTCTTACCGAGCGGGAGGGAAGAAATGAGCAGTTCTTC. This translates into CATRILTEREGRNEQFF.

V gene TRBV19 combines with J gene TRBJ2-5, with 8 bases that match TRBD2. The CDR3 has 15 residues. The germline CDR1 and CDR2 sequences are LNHDA and SQIVND (reference sequence). The trim removed 3 bases at V and 1 base at J, leaving 4 bases unmatched. The CDR3 DNA follows: TGTGCCAGTAGTATTAGCGGGACCAGCCAAGAGACCCAGTACTTC. Encoded protein: CASSISGTSQETQYF.

Only a few counts were recorded for this clone. The chain employs TRBV4-1 and TRBJ1-1, with D unresolved. This CDR3 is 14 amino acids long. Germline CDR1 MGHRA, CDR2 YSYEKL. Trimming removed 6 bases at V and 7 bases at J, with 18 bases between. The CDR3 bases are TGCGCCAGCAGTCGATCTTCCGCGGCAGTTGAAGCTTTCTTT. This gives the protein CASSRSSAAVEAFF.

The genes are TRBV28 and TRBJ2-1, with a weak D call TRBD1 (6 bases). V was shortened by 6 bases and J by 0 bases, with 12 bases between the two germline ends. From germline, CDR1 is MDHEN and CDR2 SYDVKM. CDR3 length: 15 amino acids. The CDR3 is CASRGDRSSYNEQFF. The CDR3 coding sequence is TGTGCCAGCAGGGGAGACAGGAGCTCCTACAATGAGCAGTTCTTC. The full variable domain, in which reference TRBV28 and TRBJ2-1 provide the parts outside the CDR3, is DVKVTQSSRYLVKRTGEKVFLECVQDMDHENMFWYRQDPGLGLRLIYFSYDVKMKEKGDIPEGYSVSREKKERFSLILESASTNQTSMYLCASRGDRSSYNEQFFGPGTRLTVL.

The CDR3 sequence is CASSFPSHRVGQTYEQYF. CDR3 DNA sequence: TGTGCCAGCAGTTTCCCATCCCACCGGGTGGGACAGACATACGAGCAGTACTTC. This rearrangement joins TRBV27 to TRBJ2-7; TRBD1 matches at 7 bases. The CDR3 extends over 18 amino acids. The V gene end was trimmed by 3 bases and the J gene end by 4 bases; junction bases not matched to a gene: 18. Germline-derived CDR1 and CDR2 are MNHEY and SMNVEV (reference sequence).